Below are 24 T cell receptor beta chains sequenced from a single sample in a study of control samples from healthy donors and cancer patients. Generated by immunoSEQ multiplex PCR, the TCRdb table keeps only in-frame clones and is missing some. The sample shows about 140,000 clones, approximately 94% of them seen only once. The specimen was blood. These receptor sequences come from a man between 35 and 55 years old in good health.

The chain links TRBV11-2 to TRBJ1-1; weak D call: TRBD1 (5 bases). Trimming took off 5 bases at V and 8 bases at J, with 12 bases between the two ends. Per germline, CDR1 SGHAT and CDR2 FQNNGV. The CDR3 consists of 12 residues. CDR3 sequence reads: CASSPGTAEAFF. CDR3 DNA sequence: TGTGCCAGCAGCCCCGGGACGGCCGAAGCTTTCTTT.

The J gene is TRBJ2-2, the V gene TRBV27; unclear D gene. The CDR3 extends over 14 amino acids. Trimming took off 3 bases at V and 6 bases at J, with 11 bases between the two ends. Looked up from germline, CDR1 is MNHEY and CDR2 is SMNVEV (reference sequence). The CDR3 nucleotides are TGTGCCAGCAGTTTTTTTTTGTCATCCGGGGAGCTGTTTTTT. The encoded protein is CASSFFLSSGELFF.

The rearrangement uses TRBV5-1 and TRBJ1-4; weak D call: TRBD1 (5 bases). The V and J ends lost 5 bases and 2 bases respectively, with 7 bases between them. Germline CDR1 is SGHRS and CDR2 is YFSETQ. The CDR3 totals 13 residues. This chain's CDR3 is CASRRQTNEKLFF. CDR3 sequence (DNA): TGCGCCAGCAGAAGACAGACTAATGAAAAACTGTTTTTT.

The chain is built from TRBV19 and TRBJ2-2, with 11 bases identical to TRBD2. The CDR3 is made up of 15 amino acids. Germline CDR1 reads LNHDA; CDR2 reads SQIVND (reference sequence). V lost 5 bases to trimming and J lost 6 bases; unmatched junction nucleotides: 5. The DNA for the CDR3 is TGTGCCAGTAGTTTGGGACTAGCGGAAGCCGGGGAGCTGTTTTTT. Encoded protein: CASSLGLAEAGELFF.

CDR3 protein: CASSNLKRRDSYEQYF. As DNA, the CDR3 is TGTGCCAGCAGCAACCTAAAACGGCGGGACTCCTACGAGCAGTACTTC. The V gene is TRBV11-2, the J gene TRBJ2-7, with a tentative D call TRBD2 (6 bases). V dropped 5 bases and J dropped 0 bases, with 17 bases sitting between them. From germline, CDR1 is SGHAT and CDR2 FQNNGV. This CDR3 is built from 16 residues.

The J gene is TRBJ2-2, the V gene TRBV7-6; the match to TRBD1 covers 8 bases. Germline V gene data show CDR1 as SGHVS and CDR2 as FNYEAQ. The CDR3 runs 17 residues. V was clipped by 0 bases and J by 0 bases; unmatched bases: 3. The chain's CDR3 is CASSLAMTGANTGELFF. In DNA, the CDR3 is TGTGCCAGCAGCTTAGCGATGACAGGGGCGAACACCGGGGAGCTGTTTTTT. The full variable domain, with the rest looked up from reference TRBV7-6 and TRBJ2-2, is GAGVSQSPRYKVTKRGQDVALRCDPISGHVSLYWYRQALGQGPEFLTYFNYEAQQDKSGLPNDRFSAERPEGSISTLTIQRTEQRDSAMYRCASSLAMTGANTGELFFGEGSRLTVL.

V is TRBV6-5 and J is TRBJ1-2; maybe TRBD1 (5 bases). This CDR3 region has 11 residues. Germline CDR1 MNHEY, CDR2 SVGAGI. V gave up 11 bases and J gave up 6 bases, with 13 bases separating them. This CDR3 is CAGRTNNGYTF. In nucleotides, the CDR3 is TGTGCCGGCCGGACAAATAATGGCTACACCTTC.

V usage is TRBV5-4 and J usage is TRBJ2-4; 14 bases match TRBD2. CDR1 and CDR2 from the germline V gene are SGHNT and YYREEE (reference sequence). This CDR3 is built from 16 residues. V lost 4 bases, J lost 5 bases, and 5 bases stayed unmatched. The CDR3 DNA is TGTGCCAGCAGCCGGACTAGCGGGGGGATCGAAAACATTCAGTACTTC. It translates to CASSRTSGGIENIQYF.

V usage is TRBV6-5 and J usage is TRBJ1-3; a possible D gene is TRBD1 (6 bases). Trimming shortened V by 4 bases and J by 5 bases, and 18 bases separated the two germline ends. This CDR3 region has 16 residues. Germline V lookup: CDR1 MNHEY, CDR2 SVGAGI. Here the CDR3 reads CASSSGGAGRRNTIYF. CDR3 coding DNA: TGTGCCAGCAGTTCCGGGGGGGCAGGGAGGAGAAACACCATATATTTT.

A note on this clone: A read error may produce the germline difference seen at one junction end. The genes are TRBV28 and TRBJ1-2; D perhaps matches TRBD1 (6 bases). The CDR3 runs 12 residues. Germline V lookup: CDR1 MDHEN, CDR2 SYDVKM. Here the CDR3 DNA reads TGTGCCAGCAGCCCCGGGACATACCGATCCTACTTC. It specifies CASSPGTYRSYF.

This chain connects TRBV11-2 to TRBJ1-4; D remains ambiguous. The CDR3 is made up of 15 amino acids. The ends were cut back, 0 bases at V and 5 bases at J, with 10 bases in the middle. Per the germline V gene, CDR1 is SGHAT and CDR2 is FQNNGV. This chain's CDR3 is CASSLDHGGNEKLFF. Written as DNA, the CDR3 is TGTGCCAGCAGCTTAGATCACGGAGGGAATGAAAAACTGTTTTTT.

The rearrangement uses TRBV7-9 and TRBJ1-1; no definite D call. The V and J ends lost 7 bases and 4 bases respectively, with 19 bases between them. The CDR3 is made up of 15 amino acids. In germline, CDR1 is SEHNR, CDR2 FQNEAQ (reference sequence). The CDR3 nucleotides read TGTGCCAGCACCCTCCCCTTCTCGGGGTCCACTGAAGCTTTCTTT. Translated, it gives CASTLPFSGSTEAFF.

The chain links TRBV15 to TRBJ2-3; 7 bases align to TRBD1. Germline V gene data show CDR1 as LNHNV and CDR2 as YYDKDF (reference sequence). The junction had 10 bases not matched to a gene; V was cut back by 5 bases and J by 2 bases. The CDR3 totals 16 residues. The CDR3 reads CATSGLRQGNTDTQYF. The CDR3, as DNA: TGTGCCACCAGCGGACTCCGACAGGGCAACACAGATACGCAGTATTTT.

This clone was observed once. This chain uses TRBV11-1 with TRBJ2-3; perhaps D is TRBD1 or TRBD2 (6 bases each). The CDR3 totals 16 residues. In germline, CDR1 is SGHAT, CDR2 FQDESV (reference sequence). Between the trimmed V and J ends, which lost 1 base and 4 bases, there was a span of 15 bases. The CDR3 nucleotides read TGTGCCAGCAGCTTAGTCTTCCAGGGGAGGTCAGATACGCAGTATTTT. Protein product: CASSLVFQGRSDTQYF.

In this sample, this clone turned up once. The V and J genes are TRBV6-5 and TRBJ2-3; weak D call: TRBD1 (5 bases). In germline, CDR1 is MNHEY, CDR2 SVGAGI. This CDR3 is built from 13 residues. V lost 6 bases and J lost 0, with 7 bases in between. The CDR3 DNA sequence: TGTGCCAGCAGGACAGATAGCACAGATACGCAGTATTTT. Translating it yields CASRTDSTDTQYF.

V gene TRBV7-2 combines with J gene TRBJ1-6; 10 bases line up with TRBD1. CDR3 length equals 15 residues. The germline V gene encodes CDR1 SGHTA and CDR2 FQGNSA. With V trimmed by 5 bases and J by 7 bases, 5 bases remained unmatched. CDR3 loop: CASSLDRGRNSPLHF. In DNA form, the CDR3 reads TGTGCCAGCAGCCTGGACAGGGGGAGGAATTCACCCCTCCACTTT.

This chain uses TRBV6-2 or TRBV6-3 with TRBJ1-6; 12 bases align to TRBD1. Germline CDR1 is MNHEY and CDR2 is SVGEGT. CDR3 length equals 17 residues. The J segment lost 8 bases and the V segment lost 6 bases, leaving 11 bases of the junction unmatched. The DNA for the CDR3 is TGTGCCAGCAGCCGCGCCCGGGACAGGGGGCTTGATTCACCCCTCCACTTT. Amino acid sequence: CASSRARDRGLDSPLHF.

The CDR3 sequence: CASSLGRVGEAFF. Here the CDR3 DNA reads TGTGCCAGCAGTTTAGGCAGGGTCGGTGAAGCTTTCTTT. V gene TRBV28 combines with J gene TRBJ1-1; weak D call: TRBD1 (5 bases). CDR1 MDHEN and CDR2 SYDVKM come from the germline V gene. CDR3 size: 13 residues. Deletions cut 2 bases from V and 7 bases from J, with 11 bases between.

The chain recombines TRBV13 with TRBJ1-1, with TRBD1 identical over 9 bases. Germline V gives CDR1 PRHDT, CDR2 FYEKMQ (reference sequence). The ends lost 1 base at V and 1 base at J; junction bases unmatched: 4. This CDR3 is 16 amino acids long. CDR3 DNA sequence: TGTGCCAGCAGCTTAGAAGGGACAGGGAGGAACACTGAAGCTTTCTTT. Translation: CASSLEGTGRNTEAFF.

This chain uses TRBV10-2 with TRBJ2-3; D uncertain. Germline CDR1 and CDR2: WSHSY and SAAADI. Trimming removed 4 bases at V and 2 bases at J, with 7 bases between. The CDR3 has 13 amino acids. The CDR3 sequence: CASSAHHTDTQYF. CDR3 coding DNA: TGCGCCAGCAGTGCTCACCACACAGATACGCAGTATTTT.

The chain recombines TRBV6-6 with TRBJ2-2; unclear D gene. Trimming pared 5 bases from V and 4 bases from J, leaving 11 bases between. Germline V lookup: CDR1 MNHNY, CDR2 SVGAGI (reference sequence). There are 14 residues in the CDR3. The CDR3 region is CASSTRSATGELFF. In DNA, the CDR3 is TGTGCCAGCAGTACAAGGTCCGCCACCGGGGAGCTGTTTTTT.

The rearrangement joins TRBV13 to TRBJ2-7; the D is unclear. The V gene's germline CDR1 is PRHDT and CDR2 FYEKMQ (reference sequence). The CDR3 is 12 amino acids. Trimming took 5 bases from V and 4 from J, leaving 9 bases between them. CDR3 loop: CASSTTVYEQYF. In DNA form, the CDR3 reads TGTGCCAGCAGCACCACAGTATACGAGCAGTACTTC. Looking up the rest from reference TRBV13 and TRBJ2-7 gives the full variable domain: AAGVIQSPRHLIKEKRETATLKCYPIPRHDTVYWYQQGPGQDPQFLISFYEKMQSDKGSIPDRFSAQQFSDYHSELNMSSLELGDSALYFCASSTTVYEQYFGPGTRLTVT.

CDR3 in amino acids: CASSQLGDPRNTEAFF. The CDR3 DNA sequence: TGTGCCAGCAGCCAACTCGGGGACCCCCGCAACACTGAAGCTTTCTTT. The chain recombines TRBV4-2 with TRBJ1-1, with D perhaps matching TRBD1 (5 bases). CDR3 length equals 16 residues. Trimming removed 2 bases at V and 2 bases at J, with 15 bases between. Germline V lookup: CDR1 LGHNA, CDR2 YNFKEQ.

The chain links TRBV5-8 to TRBJ1-5; 8 bases agree with TRBD1. The CDR3 runs 12 residues. The V gene end was trimmed by 7 bases and the J gene end by 7 bases; junction bases not matched to a gene: 4. Germline assignment: CDR1 SGHTS and CDR2 YDEGEE. CDR3 in DNA: TGTGCCAGCTGGACAGGGAACCAGCCCCAGCATTTT. Translated: CASWTGNQPQHF.